What follows describes a single T cell receptor beta chain. The donor population consisted of healthy HIV-negative adults with no recent acute infections or vaccinations. These data come from a study of shared clonotypes between healthy human individuals. V dropped 6 bases and J dropped 5; count of bases not matched to a gene: 10. The CDR3 contains 16 residues. The germline CDR1 and CDR2 sequences are SGHTA and FQGNSA. Using immunoSEQ multiplex PCR, the repertoire was profiled, and TCRdb retains in-frame clones only, with some absent. The data show about 2 million clones, around 95% seen once. The sequenced material came from naive CD4+ T cells sorted from blood. The subset here: CD45RA+ positively selected. V usage is TRBV7-2 and J usage is TRBJ2-2, with 9 bases identical to TRBD2. The source is a man aged 18 to 29 in good health. CDR3: CASSPYAGGQTGELFF. CDR3 in DNA: TGTGCCAGCAGTCCTTATGCGGGAGGGCAAACCGGGGAGCTGTTTTTT.